One and the same sample provided the 20 T cell receptor beta chains below, sequenced in a study of cytomegalovirus exposure and HLA in healthy donors. Researchers ran the PCR with 60 Vbeta and 13 Jbeta primers. Sequencing was performed with immunoSEQ multiplex PCR; in TCRdb, only in-frame clones are kept and a portion is missing. The sample consists of about 200,000 clones, less than 80% of them appearing once. Sequences were obtained from PBMCs. The receptor source for this set is a woman aged 25 to 39 in good health and CMV-seropositive.

This sequence joins TRBV4-3 and TRBJ2-1; possible D gene TRBD2, 6 bases. Germline V CDR1 and CDR2: LGHNA, YSLEER. Trimming left V 0 bases short and J 4 bases short, with 16 bases between. The CDR3 loop spans 17 amino acids. The DNA of the CDR3 is TGCGCCAGCAGCCAAGAAACCTCAGGGAGGCAGTACAATGAGCAGTTCTTC. Protein product: CASSQETSGRQYNEQFF.

This clone was detected a few times. In DNA form, the CDR3 reads TGTGCCAGCAGGACCCCCGAGACTAGCGGGACGAGCTCCTACAATGAGCAGTTCTTC. It specifies CASRTPETSGTSSYNEQFF. This chain links TRBV7-8 with TRBJ2-1; the match to TRBD2 covers 11 bases. The CDR3 totals 19 residues. J lost 0 bases, V lost 6 bases, and 13 bases had no gene match. The germline CDR1 and CDR2 sequences are SGHVS and FQNEAQ.

The chain is built from TRBV11-3 and TRBJ1-4; D uncertain. The CDR3 sequence is 14 residues long. V was trimmed by 0 bases and J by 8 bases, leaving 10 bases between them. Germline CDR1 and CDR2: SGHNT and YENEEA. The CDR3 DNA is TGTGCCAGCAGCTTAGACAGGTTTTCCGAAAAACTGTTTTTT. Its protein product is CASSLDRFSEKLFF.

The chain employs TRBV6-1 and TRBJ1-5; D possibly corresponds to TRBD1 (5 bases). The CDR3 is 16 amino acids. The V gene's germline CDR1 is MNHNS and CDR2 SASEGT. V gave up 4 bases and J gave up 0 bases, with 13 bases separating them. CDR3 DNA sequence: TGTGCCAGCAGTGGTAAGGGGCCGAATAGCAATCAGCCCCAGCATTTT. Translating gives CASSGKGPNSNQPQHF.

The CDR3 loop reads CASSGRQGPYEQYF. For the CDR3, the DNA is TGTGCCAGCTCAGGTCGACAGGGCCCCTACGAGCAGTACTTC. The V and J genes are TRBV18 and TRBJ2-7; TRBD1 matches at 7 bases. The CDR3 sequence is 14 residues long. V shed 5 bases and J 2 bases; nucleotides not matched to a gene: 6. Per the germline V gene, CDR1 is KGHSH and CDR2 is LQKENI.

The rearrangement uses TRBV10-3 and TRBJ2-7; tentative D call: TRBD1 (6 bases). Germline V gene lookup returns CDR1 ENHRY and CDR2 SYGVKD. Trimming left V 5 bases short and J 2 bases short, with 10 bases between. The CDR3 spans 13 residues. The chain's CDR3 is CAISPTGAYEQYF. The CDR3 nucleotides read TGTGCCATCAGTCCGACAGGAGCCTACGAGCAGTACTTC.

The chain uses TRBV5-1 and TRBJ2-5; TRBD1 matches at 9 bases. The V gene's germline CDR1 is SGHRS and CDR2 YFSETQ. V was clipped by 2 bases and J by 2 bases; unmatched bases: 4. This CDR3 is built from 15 residues. The CDR3 region has the DNA TGCGCCAGCAGCTTCACGACAGGGGGTCAAGAGACCCAGTACTTC. Protein: CASSFTTGGQETQYF.

The chain carries TRBV7-9 and TRBJ1-3; D gene uncertain. In germline, CDR1 is SEHNR, CDR2 FQNEAQ (reference sequence). The CDR3 loop spans 12 amino acids. V shed 6 bases and J shed 1 base, with 4 bases lying between them. CDR3 sequence (DNA): TGTGCCAGCAGTCCTTCTGGAAACACCATATATTTT. It is translated as CASSPSGNTIYF.

This chain connects TRBV7-6 to TRBJ2-3; weak D call: TRBD2 (5 bases). The germline V and J ends were trimmed by 2 bases and 4 bases, with 10 bases remaining between them. Per germline, CDR1 SGHVS and CDR2 FNYEAQ. This CDR3 comprises 14 residues. In DNA form, the CDR3 reads TGTGCCAGCAGCTTAAACACCGGGGCAGATACGCAGTATTTT. This translates into CASSLNTGADTQYF.

This clone came up a few times. The CDR3 sequence is CASSLVRTAGGYEQYF. The CDR3 DNA follows: TGTGCCAGCTCACTAGTTAGGACGGCGGGTGGCTACGAGCAGTACTTC. The chain recombines TRBV18 with TRBJ2-7; D possibly corresponds to TRBD2 (5 bases). This CDR3 has 16 residues. V gave up 4 bases and J gave up 3 bases, with 19 bases separating them. Germline CDR1 reads KGHSH; CDR2 reads LQKENI. The full variable domain, completed using reference TRBV18 and TRBJ2-7, is NAGVMQNPRHLVRRRGQEARLRCSPMKGHSHVYWYRQLPEEGLKFMVYLQKENIIDESGMPKERFSAEFPKEGPSILRIQQVVRGDSAAYFCASSLVRTAGGYEQYFGPGTRLTVT.

This clone was detected only once. V and J are TRBV14 and TRBJ1-1; D is ambiguous. CDR1 SGHDN and CDR2 FVKESK come from the germline V gene. The ends were cut back, 7 bases at V and 1 base at J, with 7 bases in the middle. The CDR3 totals 12 residues. CDR3: CASMSRNTEAFF. DNA for the CDR3: TGTGCCAGCATGAGTAGGAACACTGAAGCTTTCTTT.

The V and J genes are TRBV2 and TRBJ1-2; D might be TRBD1 (5 bases). Deletions cut 7 bases from V and 3 bases from J, with 12 bases between. Per germline, CDR1 SNHLY and CDR2 FYNNEI. The CDR3 is 13 residues long. The CDR3: CASTTGSDYGYTF. The DNA of the CDR3 is TGTGCCAGCACCACAGGTTCGGACTATGGCTACACCTTC. Supplemented by reference TRBV2 and TRBJ1-2, the full variable domain reads EPEVTQTPSHQVTQMGQEVILRCVPISNHLYFYWYRQILGQKVEFLVSFYNNEISEKSEIFDDQFSVERPDGSNFTLKIRSTKLEDSAMYFCASTTGSDYGYTFGSGTRLTVV.

This clone was recorded once. The chain carries TRBV27 and TRBJ1-6; TRBD1 agrees at 7 bases. The CDR3 is 16 amino acids. V was pared by 5 bases and J by 8 bases, with 12 bases of the junction left unmatched. Germline V gene sequence: CDR1 MNHEY, CDR2 SMNVEV (reference sequence). The CDR3 DNA reads as TGTGCCAGCAGTACAGCCCAGGACAGGTCTGATTCACCCCTCCACTTT. Encoded protein: CASSTAQDRSDSPLHF.

This clone was recorded once. V usage is TRBV7-5 and J usage is TRBJ1-5; the table assigns TRBD1, which was not confirmed against the DNA. TRBV7-5 is given as a pseudogene. The CDR3 runs to 21 residues. CDR3 sequence (DNA): TGTGCCAGAAGCTTAGGAAGTTCCGACAGGGGAACCCGTTATAGCAATCAGCCCCAGCATTTT. This encodes CARSLGSSDRGTRYSNQPQHF.

The V call is TRBV4-3, the J call TRBJ1-1; D gene uncertain. The CDR3 totals 14 residues. From germline, CDR1 is LGHNA and CDR2 YSLEER. Between the trimmed V and J ends, which lost 1 base and 2 bases, there was a span of 8 bases. For the CDR3, the DNA is TGCGCCAGCAGCCAAGTGACAACCAACACTGAAGCTTTCTTT. Amino acids: CASSQVTTNTEAFF.

The chain uses TRBV4-1 and TRBJ1-1; D is undetermined. The germline gives CDR1 MGHRA, CDR2 YSYEKL. Trimming stripped 1 base from V and 3 bases from J, with 18 bases between. The CDR3 is 17 residues long. CDR3 region: CASSQGAGFGLHTEAFF. The CDR3 nucleotides are TGCGCCAGCAGCCAAGGGGCGGGGTTCGGTCTGCACACTGAAGCTTTCTTT.

The V gene is TRBV5-5, the J gene TRBJ2-7; no firm D call. V was pared by 0 bases and J by 0 bases, with 7 bases between. This CDR3 comprises 14 residues. CDR1 is SGHKS, CDR2 YYEKEE, per germline (reference sequence). CDR3 amino acids: CASSLGRTSYEQYF. The CDR3 coding sequence is TGTGCCAGCAGCTTGGGGAGAACCTCCTACGAGCAGTACTTC. Full variable domain (remainder filled in from reference TRBV5-5 and TRBJ2-7): DAGVTQSPTHLIKTRGQQVTLRCSPISGHKSVSWYQQVLGQGPQFIFQYYEKEERGRGNFPDRFSARQFPNYSSELNVNALLLGDSALYLCASSLGRTSYEQYFGPGTRLTVT.

The rearrangement links TRBV29-1 to TRBJ2-7; 8 bases are shared with TRBD1. Germline trimming cut 8 bases from V and 2 bases from J; bases unmatched to any gene: 8. There are 13 residues in the CDR3. Germline lookup yields CDR1 SQVTM and CDR2 ANQGSEA. DNA for the CDR3: TGCAGCACCCGACAGACAGGGGCCTACGAGCAGTACTTC. Translated: CSTRQTGAYEQYF.

The table lists this clone with a count of one. This chain links TRBV21-1 with TRBJ1-2; the DNA was not used to check the table's D call, TRBD1. TRBV21-1 is a pseudogene segment. There are 15 residues in the CDR3. The CDR3 DNA reads TGTGCCAGCAGCGGGGGGACAGGCGTCAACTATGGCTACACCTTC. This translates into CASSGGTGVNYGYTF.

The chain links TRBV19 to TRBJ2-7; 7 bases map to TRBD1. The CDR3 extends over 15 amino acids. V shed 5 bases and J 4 bases; nucleotides not matched to a gene: 11. The germline V gene has CDR1 LNHDA and CDR2 SQIVND (reference sequence). This chain's CDR3 is CASSPVLGGGYEQYF. Here the CDR3 DNA reads TGTGCCAGTAGTCCGGTATTAGGGGGCGGATACGAGCAGTACTTC.